This T cell receptor (beta chain) derives from a study of cytomegalovirus exposure and HLA in healthy donors. CDR3 size: 15 residues. Trimming left V 0 bases short and J 0 bases short, with 8 bases between. Germline V gives CDR1 SGHDT, CDR2 YYEEEE. This clone was found a few times. Primers included in the PCR were 60 Vbeta and 13 Jbeta primers. Profiling relied on immunoSEQ multiplex PCR, and the TCRdb table lists in-frame clones only, not all of them. Of around 200,000 clones in the sample, less than 85% were seen once. The sequencing input was PBMCs. The V and J genes are TRBV5-6 and TRBJ2-3; no firm D call. The TCR comes from a girl aged 2 to 9 in good health and CMV-seronegative. The CDR3 loop is CASSLAGPSTDTQYF. The CDR3 nucleotides read TGTGCCAGCAGCTTGGCTGGCCCTAGCACAGATACGCAGTATTTT.